This is a list of T cell receptor beta chains from one sample in a study of control samples from healthy donors and cancer patients. Sequenced by immunoSEQ multiplex PCR; TCRdb stores in-frame clones only, minus some. The sample yields roughly 180,000 clones, just under 95% seen once. Sequences were obtained from blood. Receptor source: a woman aged 60-75 years in good health. The CDR3 runs from the conserved cysteine through the conserved F or W. The D gene is left open where the match is weak. Size is stated for part of the rows, as once, few or many counts, or as a class when the clone is expanded.

clone size: -
V gene: TRBV5-1
J gene: TRBJ1-5
D gene: -
CDR3 DNA: TGCGCCAGCAGCTCGACAGTAAATCAGCCCCAGCATTTT
CDR3 protein: CASSSTVNQPQHF

clone size: -
V gene: TRBV5-1
J gene: TRBJ1-2
D gene: -
CDR3 DNA: TGCGCCAGCAGCTTGGAACGAGCTAACTATGGCTACACCTTC
CDR3 protein: CASSLERANYGYTF

clone size: once
V gene: TRBV18
J gene: TRBJ2-6
D gene: -
CDR3 DNA: TGTGCCAGCTCTGAACCCGGGGTGACTGGGGCCAACGTCCTGACTTTC
CDR3 protein: CASSEPGVTGANVLTF

clone size: few
V gene: TRBV25-1
J gene: TRBJ1-2
D gene: -
CDR3 DNA: TGTGCCAGCAGTGAAATTCAGAACTATGGCTACACCTTC
CDR3 protein: CASSEIQNYGYTF

clone size: -
V gene: TRBV5-1
J gene: TRBJ2-5
D gene: TRBD2
CDR3 DNA: TGCGCCAGCAGCTCTCGGACTAGCGGGGGGGCCCAGGAGACCCAGTACTTC
CDR3 protein: CASSSRTSGGAQETQYF

clone size: -
V gene: TRBV6-4
J gene: TRBJ1-2
D gene: -
CDR3 DNA: TGTGCCAGCAGTAAATATCCTGCTAACTATGGCTACACCTTC
CDR3 protein: CASSKYPANYGYTF

clone size: -
V gene: TRBV29-1
J gene: TRBJ1-1
D gene: -
CDR3 DNA: TGCAGCGTTGAACGGGACATGAACACTGAAGCTTTCTTT
CDR3 protein: CSVERDMNTEAFF

clone size: -
V gene: TRBV2
J gene: TRBJ1-2
D gene: -
CDR3 DNA: TGTGCCAGCAGTGAAAAGGGGTACGGCTACACCTTC
CDR3 protein: CASSEKGYGYTF

clone size: once
V gene: TRBV6-5
J gene: TRBJ1-2
D gene: TRBD1
CDR3 DNA: TGTGCCAGCAGTTATACCGGGACAGCAAACTATGGCTACACCTTC
CDR3 protein: CASSYTGTANYGYTF

clone size: -
V gene: TRBV2
J gene: TRBJ2-4
D gene: -
CDR3 DNA: TGTGCCAGCAGCACAGGGACTCTAGCCAAAAACATTCAGTACTTC
CDR3 protein: CASSTGTLAKNIQYF

clone size: -
V gene: TRBV29-1
J gene: TRBJ2-2
D gene: TRBD2
CDR3 DNA: TGCAGCGTCGGCGGGGGGGCCCTCACCGGGGAGCTGTTTTTT
CDR3 protein: CSVGGGALTGELFF

clone size: -
V gene: TRBV18
J gene: TRBJ2-3
D gene: -
CDR3 DNA: TGTGCCAGCTCACCGAGCACAGATACGCAGTATTTT
CDR3 protein: CASSPSTDTQYF

clone size: -
V gene: TRBV9
J gene: TRBJ2-3
D gene: -
CDR3 DNA: TGTGCCAGCAGCCCCAGCACTAGCAGGCCTAGCACAGATACGCAGTATTTT
CDR3 protein: CASSPSTSRPSTDTQYF

clone size: once
V gene: TRBV9
J gene: TRBJ1-2
D gene: -
CDR3 DNA: TGTGCCAGCAGGAGCGGCATAAACTATGGCTACACCTTC
CDR3 protein: CASRSGINYGYTF

clone size: -
V gene: TRBV7-9
J gene: TRBJ1-1
D gene: TRBD1
CDR3 DNA: TGTGCCAGCAGCCTATCGCAGGGGGCTTACGGAGCTTTCTTT
CDR3 protein: CASSLSQGAYGAFF

clone size: -
V gene: TRBV28
J gene: TRBJ1-2
D gene: TRBD1
CDR3 DNA: TGTGCCAGCAGTTTATCTCCAGGGGGAAAACTTTATGGCTACACCTTC
CDR3 protein: CASSLSPGGKLYGYTF

clone size: -
V gene: TRBV7-9
J gene: TRBJ2-3
D gene: TRBD2
CDR3 DNA: TGTGCCAGCATCCCCAGGCGGGGGGCCCCAGATACGCAGTATTTT
CDR3 protein: CASIPRRGAPDTQYF

clone size: -
V gene: TRBV6-1
J gene: TRBJ1-2
D gene: -
CDR3 DNA: TGTGCCAGCAGTGAAGGGACCCAGTATGGCTACACCTTC
CDR3 protein: CASSEGTQYGYTF

clone size: -
V gene: TRBV3-1/TRBV3-2
J gene: TRBJ1-6
D gene: TRBD1
CDR3 DNA: TGTGCCAGCAGCCACCAGGGACAGCGGACACCCCTCCACTTT
CDR3 protein: CASSHQGQRTPLHF

clone size: -
V gene: TRBV5-6
J gene: TRBJ2-7
D gene: -
CDR3 DNA: TGTGCCAGCAGCCTCGGAACCTACGAGCAGTACTTC
CDR3 protein: CASSLGTYEQYF

clone size: -
V gene: TRBV5-1
J gene: TRBJ1-3
D gene: TRBD1
CDR3 DNA: TGCGCCAGCAGCTTGGTTGCAGGGGGTATAGCTGGAAACACCATATATTTT
CDR3 protein: CASSLVAGGIAGNTIYF

clone size: -
V gene: TRBV11-2
J gene: TRBJ1-4
D gene: TRBD1
CDR3 DNA: TGTGCCAGCAGCTTAACTACAGGGGGCGTGGGGAAACTGTTTTTT
CDR3 protein: CASSLTTGGVGKLFF

clone size: -
V gene: TRBV30
J gene: TRBJ2-3
D gene: -
CDR3 DNA: TGTGCCTGGAGTGAACCGGGGACAGATACGCAGTATTTT
CDR3 protein: CAWSEPGTDTQYF

clone size: -
V gene: TRBV7-2
J gene: TRBJ2-3
D gene: -
CDR3 DNA: TGTGCCAGCAGCGGTGGTTTAGCAGATACGCAGTATTTT
CDR3 protein: CASSGGLADTQYF

clone size: -
V gene: TRBV4-2
J gene: TRBJ1-2
D gene: TRBD1
CDR3 DNA: TGTGCCAGCAGCCAACCGGACAGGGTAAGAGGCTACACCTTC
CDR3 protein: CASSQPDRVRGYTF

clone size: -
V gene: TRBV6-5
J gene: TRBJ2-7
D gene: -
CDR3 DNA: TGTGCCAGCAGTTACTTAACGAACGGGGACGAGCAGTACTTC
CDR3 protein: CASSYLTNGDEQYF

clone size: -
V gene: TRBV12-3/TRBV12-4
J gene: TRBJ1-1
D gene: -
CDR3 DNA: TGTGCCAGCATCGACAGGTTGGGCCTTTTTCCCTTATTT
CDR3 protein: CASIDRLGLFPLF

clone size: -
V gene: TRBV10-3
J gene: TRBJ2-2
D gene: -
CDR3 DNA: TGTGCCATCAGTATCACAGGGTTGGGCGGGGAGCTGTTTTTT
CDR3 protein: CAISITGLGGELFF

clone size: -
V gene: TRBV5-1
J gene: TRBJ2-7
D gene: TRBD1
CDR3 DNA: TGCGCCAGCAGCTTACTCAGGGGGCCAACTTCCTACGAGCAGTACTTC
CDR3 protein: CASSLLRGPTSYEQYF

clone size: -
V gene: TRBV7-2
J gene: TRBJ2-7
D gene: TRBD1
CDR3 DNA: TGTGCCAGCAGCTACGACAGGGACCCCTCCTACGAGCAGTACTTC
CDR3 protein: CASSYDRDPSYEQYF

clone size: once
V gene: TRBV18
J gene: TRBJ2-5
D gene: TRBD1
CDR3 DNA: TGTGCCAGCTCACCACCGGGACAGGGAGGGGAGACCCAGTACTTC
CDR3 protein: CASSPPGQGGETQYF

clone size: -
V gene: TRBV10-3
J gene: TRBJ1-3
D gene: -
CDR3 DNA: TGTGCCATCGGGGGCTCTGGAAACACCATATATTTT
CDR3 protein: CAIGGSGNTIYF

clone size: -
V gene: TRBV4-3
J gene: TRBJ2-5
D gene: -
CDR3 DNA: TGCGCCAGCAGCCAGGGTTCGGGAATGGGCCAAGAGACCCAGTACTTC
CDR3 protein: CASSQGSGMGQETQYF

clone size: -
V gene: TRBV5-4
J gene: TRBJ2-3
D gene: -
CDR3 DNA: TGTGCCAGCAGCTTGGTCTTTGACACAGATACGCAGTATTTT
CDR3 protein: CASSLVFDTDTQYF

clone size: -
V gene: TRBV9
J gene: TRBJ2-5
D gene: TRBD1
CDR3 DNA: TGTGCCAGCAGCGTGGGACAGCCTCACCAAGAGACCCAGTACTTC
CDR3 protein: CASSVGQPHQETQYF

clone size: -
V gene: TRBV6-5
J gene: TRBJ1-1
D gene: -
CDR3 DNA: TGTGCCAGCAGTTACTTGGACTCGGTCCCGTTCTTT
CDR3 protein: CASSYLDSVPFF

clone size: -
V gene: TRBV18
J gene: TRBJ1-6
D gene: -
CDR3 DNA: TGTGCCAGCTCACCGCGCGTGGGGGGGGGTGATTCACCCCTCCACTTT
CDR3 protein: CASSPRVGGGDSPLHF

clone size: -
V gene: TRBV6-6
J gene: TRBJ1-4
D gene: -
CDR3 DNA: TGTGCCAGCAGGACGGGGGGCGCCTGGGAAAAACTGTTTTTT
CDR3 protein: CASRTGGAWEKLFF

clone size: -
V gene: TRBV5-1
J gene: TRBJ2-1
D gene: TRBD2
CDR3 DNA: TGCGCCAGCAGCTATCTAGCGGGCTCCTACAATGAGCAGTTCTTC
CDR3 protein: CASSYLAGSYNEQFF

clone size: -
V gene: TRBV12-3/TRBV12-4
J gene: TRBJ2-6
D gene: -
CDR3 DNA: TGTGCCACACATAGCTCTGGGGCCAACGTCCTGACTTTC
CDR3 protein: CATHSSGANVLTF

clone size: -
V gene: TRBV19
J gene: TRBJ2-2
D gene: TRBD1
CDR3 DNA: TGTGCCAGTAGTGGGACAGGGGGCTTTATCGCCGGGGAGCTGTTTTTT
CDR3 protein: CASSGTGGFIAGELFF

clone size: -
V gene: TRBV5-4
J gene: TRBJ1-2
D gene: -
CDR3 DNA: TGTGCCAGCAGCTTGGAAGCGGCAGTCTATGGCTACACCTTC
CDR3 protein: CASSLEAAVYGYTF